The T cell receptor (beta chain) described here comes from a study of shared clonotypes between healthy human individuals. This CDR3 has 13 residues. CDR1 is GTSNPN, CDR2 SVGIG, per germline (reference sequence). Between the trimmed V and J ends, which lost 7 bases and 8 bases, there was a span of 18 bases. Profiling relied on immunoSEQ multiplex PCR, and the TCRdb table lists in-frame clones only, not all of them. The repertoire includes 2 million or so clones, 85% to 95% of them detected once, and 0.1% to 0.15% sits in the top ten. The receptor was isolated from a man in his late teens or twenties in good health. The sample was naive CD4+ T cells sorted from blood. Indicated subset: CD45RA+ positively selected. The chain combines TRBV30 with TRBJ2-1; D possibly matches TRBD1 or TRBD2 (6 bases each). CDR3 DNA: TGTGCCTCCGCGGGATGGGGGCGGGATGAGCAGTTCTTC. Translating it yields CASAGWGRDEQFF.